Given below is one T cell receptor (beta chain) in context. This entry belongs to a study of blood T cell repertoires in COVID-19. Study background: The analysed material was cDNA or gDNA that came from T cells, B-cell-depleted T cells, or PBMCs.

The CDR3 spans 17 residues. The ends lost 6 bases at V and 4 bases at J; junction bases unmatched: 9. The germline V gene has CDR1 LGHDT and CDR2 YNNKEL (reference sequence). This table comes from immunoSEQ multiplex PCR, and its TCRdb copy is limited to in-frame clones, with some not included. In the table there are more than 90,000 clones, about 90% of which are singletons. This rearrangement joins TRBV3-1 (or the pseudogene TRBV3-2) to TRBJ2-5, with TRBD2 matching over 15 bases. The specimen was peripheral blood. The TCR was taken from a human donor in a cohort sampled during active COVID-19. CDR3 in amino acids: CASSLKPGLAGGETQYF. The DNA for the CDR3 is TGTGCCAGCAGTCTCAAACCGGGACTAGCGGGGGGAGAGACCCAGTACTTC.